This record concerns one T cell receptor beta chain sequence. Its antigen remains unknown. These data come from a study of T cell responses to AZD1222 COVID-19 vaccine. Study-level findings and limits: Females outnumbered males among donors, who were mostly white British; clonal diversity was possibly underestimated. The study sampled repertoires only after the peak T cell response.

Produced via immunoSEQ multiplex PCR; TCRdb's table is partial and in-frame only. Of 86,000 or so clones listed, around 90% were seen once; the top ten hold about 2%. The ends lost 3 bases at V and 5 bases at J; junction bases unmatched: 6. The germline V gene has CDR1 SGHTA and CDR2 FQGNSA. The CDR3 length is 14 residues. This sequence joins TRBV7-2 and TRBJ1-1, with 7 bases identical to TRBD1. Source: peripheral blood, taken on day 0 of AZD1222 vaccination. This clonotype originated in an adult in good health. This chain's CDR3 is CASSLGQGETEAFF. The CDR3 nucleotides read TGTGCCAGCAGCTTGGGGCAGGGGGAGACTGAAGCTTTCTTT.